This T cell receptor (beta chain) stems from a study of metastatic and nonmetastatic thyroid tumors (dated by TCRdb to about 2020). Turning to the overall study: Repertoires were compared across peripheral blood and tumor or nodule tissue samples from malignant and benign thyroid patients.

The full study reports these points: In both blood and tumor samples, malignant tumors were reported to have significantly higher TCR beta diversity than benign nodules.

No treatment had been received by any patient before thyroid surgery. Patient clinical samples collected from about 2011 to 2018 were retrospectively analysed using T-cell receptor beta sequencing. CDR1 and CDR2 are drawn from the germline V gene: SGDLS, YYNGEE. The CDR3 runs 17 residues from the cysteine to the phenylalanine. The retained sequence is limited to the CDR3, 51 bases, with the frame set at the first base. V is cut back by 3 bases and J by 5 bases, with 13 bases in the junction unmatched. In this sample, this clone turned up many times. Its cognate antigen has yet to be identified. The record has no base qualities; no much larger clone is one base away. The same CDR3 also results from other DNA sequences found in this sample. Libraries were made using PCR. The run used an Illumina HiSeq 4000. High-throughput sequencing was used to profile the TCR beta-chain CDR3 region of every patient. Per the original workflow: A classifier to discriminate distant-metastatic papillary thyroid cancer patients was built from CDR3 differences across clinicopathological groups. The Shannon index was used to measure repertoire diversity, and the Morisita-Horn index was used to measure how similar tumor and blood repertoires were. TCRdb ran its own pipeline on the public reads, namely fastp trimming at Q25 and MiXCR clone calling, and kept in-frame beta chains. TCRdb assigned the V and J calls; the authors' analysis was not used. Present in this sample are roughly 55,000 clones, about 16% of which were seen just once. The top ten clones comprise over 9% of the sample.

Sequenced: blood. This TCR derives from a male donor with papillary thyroid cancer or a benign thyroid nodule (not recorded which). Some clones in this sample may be carry-over from other donors' samples. The chain is assembled from TRBV9 and TRBJ2-3, with TRBD2 identical over 9 junction bases. DNA sequence: TGTGCCAGCAGCGCAAATCTAGCGGGGATATCCAAAGATACGCAGTATTTT. This yields the protein CASSANLAGISKDTQYF.